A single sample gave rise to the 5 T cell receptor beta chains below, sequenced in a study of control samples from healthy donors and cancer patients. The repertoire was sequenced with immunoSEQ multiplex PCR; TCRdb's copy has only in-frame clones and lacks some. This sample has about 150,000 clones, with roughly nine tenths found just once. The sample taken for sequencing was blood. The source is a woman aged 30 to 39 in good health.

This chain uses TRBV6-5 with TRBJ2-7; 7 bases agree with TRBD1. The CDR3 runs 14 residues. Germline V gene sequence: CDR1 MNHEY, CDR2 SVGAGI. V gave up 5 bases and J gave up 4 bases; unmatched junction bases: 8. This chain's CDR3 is CASSPGQKEYEQYF. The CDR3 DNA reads TGTGCCAGCAGTCCGGGACAGAAAGAGTACGAGCAGTACTTC.

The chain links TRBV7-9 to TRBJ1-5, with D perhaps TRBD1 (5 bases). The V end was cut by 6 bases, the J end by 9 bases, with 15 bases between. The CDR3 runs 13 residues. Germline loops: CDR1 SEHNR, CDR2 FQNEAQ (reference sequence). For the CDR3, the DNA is TGTGCCAGCAGTATGACAGCGGGAAGGCCCCAGCATTTT. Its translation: CASSMTAGRPQHF. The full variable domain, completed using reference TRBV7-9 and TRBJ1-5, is DTGVSQNPRHKITKRGQNVTFRCDPISEHNRLYWYRQTLGQGPEFLTYFQNEAQLEKSRLLSDRFSAERPKGSFSTLEIQRTEQGDSAMYLCASSMTAGRPQHFGDGTRLSIL.

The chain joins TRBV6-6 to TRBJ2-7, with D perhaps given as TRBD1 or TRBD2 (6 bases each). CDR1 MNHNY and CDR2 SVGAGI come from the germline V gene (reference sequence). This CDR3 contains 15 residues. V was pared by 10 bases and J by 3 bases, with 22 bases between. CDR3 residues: CATTGGHQLSYEQYF. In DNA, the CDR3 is TGTGCCACGACTGGGGGGCATCAACTAAGCTACGAGCAGTACTTC.

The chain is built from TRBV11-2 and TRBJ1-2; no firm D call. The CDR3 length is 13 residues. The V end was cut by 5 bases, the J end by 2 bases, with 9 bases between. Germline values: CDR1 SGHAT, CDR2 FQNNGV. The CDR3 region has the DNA TGTGCCAGCAGCCAAGAGAGAAACTATGGCTACACCTTC. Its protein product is CASSQERNYGYTF.

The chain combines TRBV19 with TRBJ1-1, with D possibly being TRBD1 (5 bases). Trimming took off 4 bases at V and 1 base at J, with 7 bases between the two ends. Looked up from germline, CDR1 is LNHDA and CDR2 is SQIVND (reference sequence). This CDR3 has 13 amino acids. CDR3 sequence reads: CASSTGWNTEAFF. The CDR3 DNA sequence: TGTGCCAGTAGTACAGGGTGGAACACTGAAGCTTTCTTT.